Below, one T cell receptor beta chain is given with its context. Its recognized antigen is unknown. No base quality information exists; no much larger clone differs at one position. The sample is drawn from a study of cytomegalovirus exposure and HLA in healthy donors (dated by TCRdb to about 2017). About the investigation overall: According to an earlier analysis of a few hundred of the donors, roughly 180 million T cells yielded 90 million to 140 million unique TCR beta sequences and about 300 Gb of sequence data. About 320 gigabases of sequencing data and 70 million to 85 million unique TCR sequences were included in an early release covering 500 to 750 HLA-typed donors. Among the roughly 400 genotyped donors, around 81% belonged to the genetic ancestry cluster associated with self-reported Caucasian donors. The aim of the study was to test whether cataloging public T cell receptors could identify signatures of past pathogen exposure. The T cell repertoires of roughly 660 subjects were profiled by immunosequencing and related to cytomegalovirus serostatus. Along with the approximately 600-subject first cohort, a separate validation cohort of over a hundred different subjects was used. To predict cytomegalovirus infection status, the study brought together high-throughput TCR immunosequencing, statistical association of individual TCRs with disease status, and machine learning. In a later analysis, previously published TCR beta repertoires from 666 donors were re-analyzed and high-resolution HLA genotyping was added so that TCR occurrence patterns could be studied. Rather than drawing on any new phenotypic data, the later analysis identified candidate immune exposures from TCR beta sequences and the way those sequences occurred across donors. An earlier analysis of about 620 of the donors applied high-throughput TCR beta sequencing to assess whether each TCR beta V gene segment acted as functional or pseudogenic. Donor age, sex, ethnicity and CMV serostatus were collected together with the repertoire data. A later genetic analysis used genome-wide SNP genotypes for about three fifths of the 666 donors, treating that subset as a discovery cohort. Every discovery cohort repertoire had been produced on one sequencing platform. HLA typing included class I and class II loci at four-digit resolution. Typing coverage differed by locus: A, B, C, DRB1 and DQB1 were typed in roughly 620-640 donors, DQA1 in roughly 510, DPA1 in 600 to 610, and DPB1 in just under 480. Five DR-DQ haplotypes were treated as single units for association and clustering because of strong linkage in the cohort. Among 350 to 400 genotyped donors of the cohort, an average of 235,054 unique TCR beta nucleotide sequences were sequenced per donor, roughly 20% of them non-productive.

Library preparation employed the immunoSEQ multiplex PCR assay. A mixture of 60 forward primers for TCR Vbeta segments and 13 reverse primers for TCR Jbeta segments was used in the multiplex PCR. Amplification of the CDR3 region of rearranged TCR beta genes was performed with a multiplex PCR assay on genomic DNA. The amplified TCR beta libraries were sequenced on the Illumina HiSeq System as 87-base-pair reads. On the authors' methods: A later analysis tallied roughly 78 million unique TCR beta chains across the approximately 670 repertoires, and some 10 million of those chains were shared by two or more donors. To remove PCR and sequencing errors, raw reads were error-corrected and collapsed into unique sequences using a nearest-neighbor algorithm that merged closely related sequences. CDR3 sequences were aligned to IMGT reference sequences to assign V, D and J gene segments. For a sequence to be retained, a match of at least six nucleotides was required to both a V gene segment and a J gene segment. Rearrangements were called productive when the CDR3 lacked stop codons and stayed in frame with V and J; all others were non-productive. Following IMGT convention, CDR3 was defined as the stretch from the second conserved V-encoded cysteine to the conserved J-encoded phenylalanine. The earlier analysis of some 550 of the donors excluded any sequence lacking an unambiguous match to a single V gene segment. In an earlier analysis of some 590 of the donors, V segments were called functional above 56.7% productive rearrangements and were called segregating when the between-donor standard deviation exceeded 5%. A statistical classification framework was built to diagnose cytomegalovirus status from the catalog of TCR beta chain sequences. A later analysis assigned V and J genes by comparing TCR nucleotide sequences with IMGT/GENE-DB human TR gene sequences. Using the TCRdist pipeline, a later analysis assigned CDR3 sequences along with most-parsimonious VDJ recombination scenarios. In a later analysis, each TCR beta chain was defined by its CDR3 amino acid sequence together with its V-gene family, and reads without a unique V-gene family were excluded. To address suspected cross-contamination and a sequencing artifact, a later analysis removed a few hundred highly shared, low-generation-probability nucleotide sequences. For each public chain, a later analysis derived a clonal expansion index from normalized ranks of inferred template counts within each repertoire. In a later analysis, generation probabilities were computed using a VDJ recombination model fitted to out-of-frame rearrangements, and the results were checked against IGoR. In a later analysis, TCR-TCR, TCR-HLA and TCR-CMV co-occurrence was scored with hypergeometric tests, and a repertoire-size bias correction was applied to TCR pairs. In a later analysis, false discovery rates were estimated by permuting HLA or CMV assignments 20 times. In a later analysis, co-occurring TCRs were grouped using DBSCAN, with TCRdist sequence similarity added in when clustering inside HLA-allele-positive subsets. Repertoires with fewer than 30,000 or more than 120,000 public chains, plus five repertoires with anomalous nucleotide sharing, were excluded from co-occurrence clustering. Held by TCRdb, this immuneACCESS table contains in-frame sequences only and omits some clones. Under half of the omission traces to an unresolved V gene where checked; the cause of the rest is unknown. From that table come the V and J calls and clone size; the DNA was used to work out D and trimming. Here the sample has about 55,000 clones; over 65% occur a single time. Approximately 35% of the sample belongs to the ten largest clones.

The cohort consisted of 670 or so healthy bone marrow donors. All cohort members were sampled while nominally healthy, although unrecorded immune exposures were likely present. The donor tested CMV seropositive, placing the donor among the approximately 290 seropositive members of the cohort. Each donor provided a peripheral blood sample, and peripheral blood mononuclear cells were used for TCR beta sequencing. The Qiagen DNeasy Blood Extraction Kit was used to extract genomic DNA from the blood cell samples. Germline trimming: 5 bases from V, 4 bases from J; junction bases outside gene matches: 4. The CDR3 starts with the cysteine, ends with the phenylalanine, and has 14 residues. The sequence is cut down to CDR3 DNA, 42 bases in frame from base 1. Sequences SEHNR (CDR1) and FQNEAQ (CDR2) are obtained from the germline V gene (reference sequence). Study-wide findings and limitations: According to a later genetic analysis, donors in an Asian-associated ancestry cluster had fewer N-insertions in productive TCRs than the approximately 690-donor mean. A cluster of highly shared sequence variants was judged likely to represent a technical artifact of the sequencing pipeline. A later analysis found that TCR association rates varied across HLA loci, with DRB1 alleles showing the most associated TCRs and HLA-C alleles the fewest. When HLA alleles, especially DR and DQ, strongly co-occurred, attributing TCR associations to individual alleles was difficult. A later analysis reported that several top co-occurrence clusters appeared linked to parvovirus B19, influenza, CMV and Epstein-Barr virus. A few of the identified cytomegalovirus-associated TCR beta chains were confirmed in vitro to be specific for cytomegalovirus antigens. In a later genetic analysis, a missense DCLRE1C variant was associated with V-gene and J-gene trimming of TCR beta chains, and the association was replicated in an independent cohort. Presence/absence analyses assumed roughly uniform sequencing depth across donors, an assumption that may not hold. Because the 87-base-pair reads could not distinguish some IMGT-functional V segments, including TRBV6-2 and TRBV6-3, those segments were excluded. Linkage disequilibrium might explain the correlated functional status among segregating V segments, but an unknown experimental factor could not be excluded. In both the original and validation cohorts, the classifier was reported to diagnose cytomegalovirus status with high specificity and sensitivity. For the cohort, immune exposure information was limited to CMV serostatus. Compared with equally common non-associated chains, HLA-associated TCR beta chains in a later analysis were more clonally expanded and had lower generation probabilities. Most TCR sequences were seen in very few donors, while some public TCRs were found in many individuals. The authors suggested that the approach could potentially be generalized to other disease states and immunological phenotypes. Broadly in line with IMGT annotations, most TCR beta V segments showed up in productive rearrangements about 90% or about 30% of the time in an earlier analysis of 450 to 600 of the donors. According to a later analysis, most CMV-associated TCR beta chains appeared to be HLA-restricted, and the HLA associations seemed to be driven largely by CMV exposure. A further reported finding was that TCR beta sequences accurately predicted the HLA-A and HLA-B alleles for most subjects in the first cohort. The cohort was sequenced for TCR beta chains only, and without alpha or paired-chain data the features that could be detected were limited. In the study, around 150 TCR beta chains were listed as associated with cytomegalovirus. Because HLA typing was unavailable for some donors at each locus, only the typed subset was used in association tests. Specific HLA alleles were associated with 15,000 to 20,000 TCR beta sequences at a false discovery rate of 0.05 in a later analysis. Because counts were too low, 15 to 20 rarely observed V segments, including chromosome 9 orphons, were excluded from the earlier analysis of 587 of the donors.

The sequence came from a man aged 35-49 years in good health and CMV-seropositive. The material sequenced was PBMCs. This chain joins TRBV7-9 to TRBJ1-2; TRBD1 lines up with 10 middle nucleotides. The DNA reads TGTGCCAGCAGCCCGGGACAGGGGATCTATGGCTACACCTTC. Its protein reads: CASSPGQGIYGYTF. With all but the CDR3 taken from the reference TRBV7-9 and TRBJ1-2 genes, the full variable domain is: DTGVSQNPRHKITKRGQNVTFRCDPISEHNRLYWYRQTLGQGPEFLTYFQNEAQLEKSRLLSDRFSAERPKGSFSTLEIQRTEQGDSAMYLCASSPGQGIYGYTFGSGTRLTVV.